The 13 T cell receptor beta chains below come from one sample, sequenced in a study of T cell changes during pregnancy in multiple sclerosis. Method: immunoSEQ multiplex PCR; TCRdb's copy keeps in-frame clones and lacks some. Among 45,000 to 55,000 clones listed, roughly 92% were seen once. The source was peripheral blood, collected after pregnancy. Receptors were obtained from a female donor with multiple sclerosis, enrolled in a pregnancy study.

The rearrangement uses TRBV7-3 and TRBJ2-3, with TRBD1 identical over 9 bases. V lost 4 bases, J lost 2 bases, and 10 bases stayed unmatched. Germline V CDR1 and CDR2: SGHTA, FQGTGA. This CDR3 is 17 amino acids long. The CDR3 sequence: CASSSGQGRTHTDTQYF. CDR3 DNA: TGTGCCAGCAGCTCTGGACAGGGGAGGACACACACAGATACGCAGTATTTT.

This rearrangement joins TRBV30 to TRBJ2-7; no clear D. There are 14 residues in the CDR3. CDR1 is GTSNPN and CDR2 is SVGIG in the germline V gene (reference sequence). V lost 2 bases and J 2 bases, leaving 13 bases between the germline ends. The CDR3 nucleotides are TGTGCCTGGAGTCTTAATCGAGGAGCCTACGAGCAGTACTTC. As protein: CAWSLNRGAYEQYF. Drawing the rest from reference TRBV30 and TRBJ2-7, the complete variable domain is SQTIHQWPATLVQPVGSPLSLECTVEGTSNPNLYWYRQAAGRGLQLLFYSVGIGQISSEVPQNLSASRPQDRQFILSSKKLLLSDSGFYLCAWSLNRGAYEQYFGPGTRLTVT.

The J gene is TRBJ2-2, the V gene TRBV11-2; possible D gene TRBD2, 6 bases. The germline CDR1 and CDR2 sequences are SGHAT and FQNNGV. The CDR3 sequence is 17 residues long. V was trimmed by 2 bases and J by 5 bases, leaving 18 bases between them. CDR3 sequence reads: CASSLKGLEVGTGELFF. For the CDR3, the DNA is TGTGCCAGCAGCTTAAAGGGACTCGAGGTTGGGACCGGGGAGCTGTTTTTT. Together with reference TRBV11-2 and TRBJ2-2, the CDR3 gives the full variable domain: EAGVAQSPRYKIIEKRQSVAFWCNPISGHATLYWYQQILGQGPKLLIQFQNNGVVDDSQLPKDRFSAERLKGVDSTLKIQPAKLEDSAVYLCASSLKGLEVGTGELFFGEGSRLTVL.

The chain is built from TRBV7-9 and TRBJ2-7; D is unclear. Germline CDR1 reads SEHNR; CDR2 reads FQNEAQ (reference sequence). The CDR3 covers 13 residues. V was pared by 1 base and J by 6 bases, with 10 bases between. CDR3 region: CASSLDSVTEQYF. The CDR3 nucleotides read TGTGCCAGCAGCTTAGACTCCGTTACCGAGCAGTACTTC.

This clone has just one count. The chain links TRBV5-1 to TRBJ2-7, with D unclear. Trimming took off 4 bases at V and 3 bases at J, with 14 bases between the two ends. Germline lookup yields CDR1 SGHRS and CDR2 YFSETQ. This CDR3 contains 14 residues. CDR3: CASSLTVPLYEQYF. The CDR3 coding sequence is TGCGCCAGCAGCCTAACAGTGCCCCTCTACGAGCAGTACTTC.

J is TRBJ2-5 and V is TRBV4-3, with a tentative D call TRBD1 (6 bases). CDR3 size: 15 residues. The V gene's germline CDR1 is LGHNA and CDR2 YSLEER. V lost 0 bases and J lost 5, with 13 bases in between. CDR3: CASSQDWGPGETQYF. As DNA, the CDR3 is TGCGCCAGCAGCCAAGATTGGGGGCCGGGGGAGACCCAGTACTTC.

This chain links TRBV5-4 with TRBJ1-3; the D is unclear. The V end was cut by 0 bases, the J end by 4 bases, with 11 bases between. The CDR3 is 15 amino acids. In germline, CDR1 is SGHNT, CDR2 YYREEE (reference sequence). The CDR3 DNA sequence: TGTGCCAGCAGCTTGGGCGGGGTGGCCGGAAACACCATATATTTT. Translation: CASSLGGVAGNTIYF.

V usage is TRBV4-3 and J usage is TRBJ1-5; no firm D call. Per the germline V gene, CDR1 is LGHNA and CDR2 is YSLEER. The CDR3 totals 16 residues. V was cut by 0 bases and J by 3 bases, with 12 bases left in between. CDR3 in amino acids: CASSQEPTGYNQPQHF. Written as DNA, the CDR3 is TGCGCCAGCAGCCAAGAGCCGACGGGGTACAATCAGCCCCAGCATTTT.

The chain uses TRBV19 and TRBJ1-4; D is uncertain. This CDR3 spans 14 amino acids. In germline, CDR1 is LNHDA, CDR2 SQIVND (reference sequence). The V end was cut by 8 bases, the J end by 0 bases, with 10 bases between. The CDR3 nucleotides are TGTGCCAGTGGGCCAGCCGCAACTAATGAAAAACTGTTTTTT. Protein product: CASGPAATNEKLFF.

The chain couples TRBV5-6 to TRBJ2-5, with 9 bases that match TRBD2. V shed 0 bases and J 4 bases; nucleotides not matched to a gene: 4. The germline gives CDR1 SGHDT, CDR2 YYEEEE. This CDR3 region has 15 residues. The CDR3 spells CASSLGLRGGETQYF. The CDR3, as DNA: TGTGCCAGCAGCTTGGGTCTGCGGGGGGGAGAGACCCAGTACTTC. The variable domain in full, with the rest retrieved from reference TRBV5-6 and TRBJ2-5, is DAGVTQSPTHLIKTRGQQVTLRCSPKSGHDTVSWYQQALGQGPQFIFQYYEEEERQRGNFPDRFSGHQFPNYSSELNVNALLLGDSALYLCASSLGLRGGETQYFGPGTRLLVL.

The chain is built from TRBV7-2 and TRBJ1-2; 7 positions match TRBD1. The germline V gene encodes CDR1 SGHTA and CDR2 FQGNSA. CDR3 length: 15 residues. The V gene end was trimmed by 0 bases and the J gene end by 4 bases; junction bases not matched to a gene: 5. The CDR3 sequence is CASSLAGQKGYGYTF. CDR3 DNA sequence: TGTGCCAGCAGCTTAGCGGGACAGAAAGGCTATGGCTACACCTTC.

V usage is TRBV5-4 and J usage is TRBJ2-4; no clear D gene. In germline, CDR1 is SGHNT, CDR2 YYREEE (reference sequence). The CDR3 length is 13 residues. V was cut by 3 bases and J by 0 bases, with 4 bases left in between. The CDR3 nucleotides are TGTGCCAGCAGCTCCCGAGCCAAAAACATTCAGTACTTC. Translating it yields CASSSRAKNIQYF.

CDR3 loop: CASSKAPGVGGLNYGYTF. The CDR3 nucleotides read TGTGCCAGCAGCAAAGCGCCTGGAGTCGGCGGCCTTAACTATGGCTACACCTTC. The chain couples TRBV21-1 to TRBJ1-2. TRBV21-1 is a listed pseudogene. This CDR3 comprises 18 residues.